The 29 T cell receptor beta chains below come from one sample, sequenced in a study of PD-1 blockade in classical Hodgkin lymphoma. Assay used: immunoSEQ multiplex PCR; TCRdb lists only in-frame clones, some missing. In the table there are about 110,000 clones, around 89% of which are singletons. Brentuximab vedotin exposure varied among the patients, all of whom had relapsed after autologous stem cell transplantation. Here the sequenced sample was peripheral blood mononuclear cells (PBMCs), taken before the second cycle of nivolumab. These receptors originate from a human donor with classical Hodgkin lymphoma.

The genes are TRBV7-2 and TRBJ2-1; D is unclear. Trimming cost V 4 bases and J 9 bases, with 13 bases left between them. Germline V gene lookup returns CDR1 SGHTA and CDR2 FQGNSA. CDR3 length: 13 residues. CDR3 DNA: TGTGCCAGCAGCTCGCACCTGCAGAGTGAGCAGTTCTTC. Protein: CASSSHLQSEQFF.

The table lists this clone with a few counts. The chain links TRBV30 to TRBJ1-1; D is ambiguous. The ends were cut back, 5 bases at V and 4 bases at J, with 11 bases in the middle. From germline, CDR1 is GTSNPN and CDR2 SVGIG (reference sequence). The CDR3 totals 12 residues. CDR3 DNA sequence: TGTGCCTGGTTAAAGACCTCCACTGAAGCTTTCTTT. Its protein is CAWLKTSTEAFF.

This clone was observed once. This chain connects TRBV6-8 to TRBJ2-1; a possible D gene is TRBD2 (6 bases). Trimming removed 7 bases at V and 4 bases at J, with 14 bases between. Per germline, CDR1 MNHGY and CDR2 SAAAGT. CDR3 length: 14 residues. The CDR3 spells CASNAGLIYNEQFF. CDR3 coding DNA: TGTGCCAGCAACGCGGGATTGATTTACAATGAGCAGTTCTTC.

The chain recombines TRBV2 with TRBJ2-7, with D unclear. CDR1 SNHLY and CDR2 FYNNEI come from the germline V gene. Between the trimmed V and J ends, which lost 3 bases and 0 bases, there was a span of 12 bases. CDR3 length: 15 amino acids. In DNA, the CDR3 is TGTGCCAGCAGTGATATACAAACTTTCTCCTACGAGCAGTACTTC. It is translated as CASSDIQTFSYEQYF.

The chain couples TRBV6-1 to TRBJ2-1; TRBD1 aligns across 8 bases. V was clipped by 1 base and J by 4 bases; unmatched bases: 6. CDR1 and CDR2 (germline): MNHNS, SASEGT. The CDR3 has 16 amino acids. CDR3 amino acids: CASSEVGDRGYNEQFF. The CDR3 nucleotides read TGTGCCAGCAGTGAAGTGGGAGACAGGGGTTACAATGAGCAGTTCTTC.

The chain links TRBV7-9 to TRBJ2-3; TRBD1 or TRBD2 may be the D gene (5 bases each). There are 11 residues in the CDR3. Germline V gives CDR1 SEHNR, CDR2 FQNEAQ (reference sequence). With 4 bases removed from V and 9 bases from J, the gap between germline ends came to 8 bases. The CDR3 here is CASSSWDTQYF. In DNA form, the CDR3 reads TGTGCCAGCAGCTCGTGGGACACGCAGTATTTT. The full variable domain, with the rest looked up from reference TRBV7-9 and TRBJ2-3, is DTGVSQNPRHKITKRGQNVTFRCDPISEHNRLYWYRQTLGQGPEFLTYFQNEAQLEKSRLLSDRFSAERPKGSFSTLEIQRTEQGDSAMYLCASSSWDTQYFGPGTRLTVL.

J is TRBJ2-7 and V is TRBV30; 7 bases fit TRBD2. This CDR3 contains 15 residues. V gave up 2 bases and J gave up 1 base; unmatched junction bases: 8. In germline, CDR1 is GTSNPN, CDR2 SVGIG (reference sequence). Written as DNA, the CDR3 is TGTGCCTGGAGTTCACCGGGGGAGGGATCCTACGAGCAGTACTTC. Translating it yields CAWSSPGEGSYEQYF.

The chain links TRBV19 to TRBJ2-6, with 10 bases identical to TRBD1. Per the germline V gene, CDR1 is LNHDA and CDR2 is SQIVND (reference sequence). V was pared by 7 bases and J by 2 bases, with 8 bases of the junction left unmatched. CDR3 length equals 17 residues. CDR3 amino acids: CASTIDRGLAGANVLTF. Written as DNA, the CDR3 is TGTGCCAGTACCATTGACAGGGGGCTCGCTGGGGCCAACGTCCTGACTTTC. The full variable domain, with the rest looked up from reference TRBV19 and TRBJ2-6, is DGGITQSPKYLFRKEGQNVTLSCEQNLNHDAMYWYRQDPGQGLRLIYYSQIVNDFQKGDIAEGYSVSREKKESFPLTVTSAQKNPTAFYLCASTIDRGLAGANVLTFGAGSRLTVL.

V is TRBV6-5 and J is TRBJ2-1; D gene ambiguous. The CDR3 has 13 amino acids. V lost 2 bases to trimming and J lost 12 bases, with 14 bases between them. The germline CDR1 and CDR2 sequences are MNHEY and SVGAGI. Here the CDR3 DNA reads TGTGCCAGCAGTTACGGGCAGGCCGAACGGCAGTTCTTC. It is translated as CASSYGQAERQFF.

In nucleotides, the CDR3 is TGTGCCAGTAGGGGACTAGCGCTAAGCACAGATACGCAGTATTTT. Its protein product is CASRGLALSTDTQYF. The V gene is TRBV19, the J gene TRBJ2-3; 10 bases align to TRBD2. CDR1 and CDR2 (germline): LNHDA, SQIVND (reference sequence). The CDR3 extends over 15 amino acids. V lost 6 bases, J lost 0 bases, and 3 bases stayed unmatched. Together with reference TRBV19 and TRBJ2-3, the CDR3 gives the full variable domain: DGGITQSPKYLFRKEGQNVTLSCEQNLNHDAMYWYRQDPGQGLRLIYYSQIVNDFQKGDIAEGYSVSREKKESFPLTVTSAQKNPTAFYLCASRGLALSTDTQYFGPGTRLTVL.

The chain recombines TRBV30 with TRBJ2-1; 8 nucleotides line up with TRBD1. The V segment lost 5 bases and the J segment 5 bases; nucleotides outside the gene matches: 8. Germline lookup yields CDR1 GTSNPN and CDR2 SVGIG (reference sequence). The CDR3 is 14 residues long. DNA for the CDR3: TGTGCCTGGGGACGGACAGGGTCCCACAATGAGCAGTTCTTC. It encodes CAWGRTGSHNEQFF. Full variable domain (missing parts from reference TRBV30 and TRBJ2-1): SQTIHQWPATLVQPVGSPLSLECTVEGTSNPNLYWYRQAAGRGLQLLFYSVGIGQISSEVPQNLSASRPQDRQFILSSKKLLLSDSGFYLCAWGRTGSHNEQFFGPGTRLTVL.

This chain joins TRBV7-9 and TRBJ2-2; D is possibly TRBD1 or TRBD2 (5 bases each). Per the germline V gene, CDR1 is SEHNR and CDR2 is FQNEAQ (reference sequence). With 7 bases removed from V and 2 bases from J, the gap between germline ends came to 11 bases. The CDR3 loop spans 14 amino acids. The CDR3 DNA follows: TGTGCCAGCACCCCTGGGGGTAACACCGGGGAGCTGTTTTTT. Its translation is CASTPGGNTGELFF.

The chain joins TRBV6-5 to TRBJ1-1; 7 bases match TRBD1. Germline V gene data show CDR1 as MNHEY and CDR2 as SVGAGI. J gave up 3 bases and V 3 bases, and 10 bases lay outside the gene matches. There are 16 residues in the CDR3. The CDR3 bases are TGTGCCAGCAGTTATTCTGACAGGGCATCGGACACTGAAGCTTTCTTT. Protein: CASSYSDRASDTEAFF.

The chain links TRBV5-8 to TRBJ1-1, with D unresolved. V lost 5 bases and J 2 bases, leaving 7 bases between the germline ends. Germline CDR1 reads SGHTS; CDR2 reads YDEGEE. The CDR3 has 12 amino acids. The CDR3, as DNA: TGTGCCAGCAGTAACAGCAACACTGAAGCTTTCTTT. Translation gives CASSNSNTEAFF.

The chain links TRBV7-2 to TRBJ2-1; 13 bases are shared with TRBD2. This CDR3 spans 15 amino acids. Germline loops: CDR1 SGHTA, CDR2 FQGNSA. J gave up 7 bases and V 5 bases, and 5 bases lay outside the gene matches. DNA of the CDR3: TGTGCCAGCAGCCTGACTAGCGGGAGGTTGAATGAGCAGTTCTTC. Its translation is CASSLTSGRLNEQFF.

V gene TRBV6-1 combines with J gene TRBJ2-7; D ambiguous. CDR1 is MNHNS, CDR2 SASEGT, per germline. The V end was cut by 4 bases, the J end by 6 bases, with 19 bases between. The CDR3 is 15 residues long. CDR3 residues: CASSARGPFPAEQYF. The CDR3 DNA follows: TGTGCCAGCAGTGCCCGAGGACCCTTCCCGGCCGAGCAGTACTTC.

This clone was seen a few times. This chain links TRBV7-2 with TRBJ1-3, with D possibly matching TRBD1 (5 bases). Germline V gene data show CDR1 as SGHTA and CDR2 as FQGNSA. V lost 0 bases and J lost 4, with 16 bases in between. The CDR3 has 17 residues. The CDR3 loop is CASSLASGGRGGNTIYF. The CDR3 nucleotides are TGTGCCAGCAGCTTAGCGTCGGGGGGTAGGGGAGGAAACACCATATATTTT.

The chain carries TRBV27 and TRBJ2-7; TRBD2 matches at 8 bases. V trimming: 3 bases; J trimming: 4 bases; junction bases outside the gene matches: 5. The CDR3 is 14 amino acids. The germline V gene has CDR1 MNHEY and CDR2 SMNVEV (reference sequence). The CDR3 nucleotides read TGTGCCAGCAGTTTTTATGCGGGGGGATACGAGCAGTACTTC. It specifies CASSFYAGGYEQYF.

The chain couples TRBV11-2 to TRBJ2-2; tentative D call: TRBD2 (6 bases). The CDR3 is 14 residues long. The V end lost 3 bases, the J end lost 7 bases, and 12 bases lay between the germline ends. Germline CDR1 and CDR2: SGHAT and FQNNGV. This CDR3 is CASSFRVSGGELFF. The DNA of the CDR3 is TGTGCCAGCAGCTTTCGGGTTAGCGGCGGGGAGCTGTTTTTT.

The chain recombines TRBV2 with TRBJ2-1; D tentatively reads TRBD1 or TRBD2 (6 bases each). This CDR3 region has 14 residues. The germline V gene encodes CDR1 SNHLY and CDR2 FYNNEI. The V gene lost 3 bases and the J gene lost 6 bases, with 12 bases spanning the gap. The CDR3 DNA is TGTGCCAGCAGTGACCAGGGGAGGAGCAATGAGCAGTTCTTC. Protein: CASSDQGRSNEQFF.

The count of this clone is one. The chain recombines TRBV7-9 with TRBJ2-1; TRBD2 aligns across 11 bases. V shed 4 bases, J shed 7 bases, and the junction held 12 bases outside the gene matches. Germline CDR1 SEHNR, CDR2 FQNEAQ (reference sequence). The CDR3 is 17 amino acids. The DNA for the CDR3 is TGTGCCAGCAGCTCAAGGGCTAGCGGGAGGCCCCTGAATGAGCAGTTCTTC. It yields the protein CASSSRASGRPLNEQFF.

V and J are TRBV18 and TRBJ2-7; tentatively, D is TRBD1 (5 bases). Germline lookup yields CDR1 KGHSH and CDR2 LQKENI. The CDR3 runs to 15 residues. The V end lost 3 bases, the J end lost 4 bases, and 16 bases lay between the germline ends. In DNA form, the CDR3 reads TGTGCCAGCTCACCGACAAGGGGTTTTCTTTACGAGCAGTACTTC. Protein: CASSPTRGFLYEQYF.

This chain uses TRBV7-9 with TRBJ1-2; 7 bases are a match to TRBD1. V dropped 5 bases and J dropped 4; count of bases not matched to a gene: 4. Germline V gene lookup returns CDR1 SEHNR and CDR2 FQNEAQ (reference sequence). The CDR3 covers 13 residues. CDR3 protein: CASSLQGGYGYTF. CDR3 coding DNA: TGTGCCAGCAGCCTGCAGGGGGGCTATGGCTACACCTTC.

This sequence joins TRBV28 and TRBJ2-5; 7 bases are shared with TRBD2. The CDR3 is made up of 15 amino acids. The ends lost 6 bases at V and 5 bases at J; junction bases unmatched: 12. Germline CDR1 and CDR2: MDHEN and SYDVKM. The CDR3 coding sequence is TGTGCCAGCAGCTTTTTCCCTGGGGGAGGGGAGACCCAGTACTTC. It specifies CASSFFPGGGETQYF.

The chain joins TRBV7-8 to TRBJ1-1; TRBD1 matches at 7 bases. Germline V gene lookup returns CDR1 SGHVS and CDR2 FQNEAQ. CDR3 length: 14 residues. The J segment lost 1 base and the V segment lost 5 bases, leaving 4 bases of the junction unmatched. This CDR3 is CASSVYRGNTEAFF. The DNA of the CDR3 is TGTGCCAGCAGCGTCTACAGGGGGAACACTGAAGCTTTCTTT.

The CDR3 nucleotides read TGTGCCAGCAGTTTAATGGGGCCGGGCACTGAAGCTTTCTTT. The encoded protein is CASSLMGPGTEAFF. The chain combines TRBV27 with TRBJ1-1; TRBD1 is a possible D gene (5 bases). The germline V gene encodes CDR1 MNHEY and CDR2 SMNVEV (reference sequence). The V gene lost 2 bases and the J gene lost 4 bases, with 11 bases spanning the gap. The CDR3 has 14 amino acids.

The CDR3 nucleotides are TGTGCCAGCAGTTTATCGGCTAGCGGGATAGATGAGCAGTTCTTC. This translates into CASSLSASGIDEQFF. This chain connects TRBV28 to TRBJ2-1; the match to TRBD2 covers 9 bases. The CDR3 length is 15 residues. V was pared by 1 base and J by 8 bases, with 6 bases of the junction left unmatched. In germline, CDR1 is MDHEN, CDR2 SYDVKM.

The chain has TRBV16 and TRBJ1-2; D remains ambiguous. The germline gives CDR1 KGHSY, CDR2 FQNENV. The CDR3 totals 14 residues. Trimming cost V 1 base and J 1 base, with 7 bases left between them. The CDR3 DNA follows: TGTGCCAGCAGCCAATTTGGAATTAACTATGGCTACACCTTC. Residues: CASSQFGINYGYTF.

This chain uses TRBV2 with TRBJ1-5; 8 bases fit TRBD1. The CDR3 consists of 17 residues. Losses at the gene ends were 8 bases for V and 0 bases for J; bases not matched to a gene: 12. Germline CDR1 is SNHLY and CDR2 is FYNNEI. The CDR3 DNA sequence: TGTGCCAGCGGACGACAGGGGAAATCATATAGCAATCAGCCCCAGCATTTT. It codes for CASGRQGKSYSNQPQHF.